One sample yielded the 17 T cell receptor beta chains listed below, sequenced in a study of OX40 agonist ivuxolimab in advanced cancers. The data were produced by immunoSEQ multiplex PCR, yet TCRdb's version contains in-frame clones alone and is incomplete. The sample lists about 86,000 clones; approximately 90% were seen once. This specimen consisted of CD4+ or CD8+ T cells sorted from blood, obtained in a trial of the OX40 agonist ivuxolimab. Receptor source: an adult with an advanced solid tumor such as melanoma, head and neck, liver or kidney cancer.

The chain combines TRBV4-1 with TRBJ1-2, with D unclear. Trimming stripped 6 bases from V and 2 bases from J, with 10 bases between. Germline lookup yields CDR1 MGHRA and CDR2 YSYEKL. The CDR3 is made up of 13 amino acids. This chain's CDR3 is CASSTRENYGYTF. The CDR3 nucleotides are TGCGCCAGCAGTACGAGGGAAAACTATGGCTACACCTTC.

DNA for the CDR3: TGTGCCAGCAGCCCGAGCGTGGTCAGGGGGCGAAGCGGGGCCAACGTCCTGACTTTC. Amino acid sequence: CASSPSVVRGRSGANVLTF. This chain connects TRBV9 to TRBJ2-6; 8 bases are a match to TRBD1. V gave up 4 bases and J gave up 4 bases; unmatched junction bases: 16. Germline V gives CDR1 SGDLS, CDR2 YYNGEE. This CDR3 spans 19 amino acids.

This chain uses TRBV10-3 with TRBJ2-6, with D unresolved. CDR1 is ENHRY, CDR2 SYGVKD, per germline. With 8 bases removed from V and 4 bases from J, the gap between germline ends came to 9 bases. There are 13 residues in the CDR3. The CDR3 sequence is CAIAGNGANVLTF. The CDR3 nucleotides are TGTGCCATCGCAGGAAACGGGGCCAACGTCCTGACTTTC.

The chain has TRBV18 and TRBJ2-7; perhaps D is TRBD1 or TRBD2 (5 bases each). Germline lookup yields CDR1 KGHSH and CDR2 LQKENI. The length of the CDR3 is 14 residues. Between the trimmed V and J ends, which lost 6 bases and 6 bases, there was a span of 18 bases. The CDR3 nucleotides read TGTGCCAGCTCCCAAAGTGGGACGTCGGGCGAGCAGTACTTC. Translation gives CASSQSGTSGEQYF.

Here the CDR3 reads CASSVDINQPQHF. CDR3 nucleotide sequence: TGTGCCAGCAGTGTCGACATAAATCAGCCCCAGCATTTT. V gene TRBV27 combines with J gene TRBJ1-5; D gene unclear. V dropped 5 bases and J dropped 4 bases, with 9 bases sitting between them. The CDR3 has 13 amino acids. The germline gives CDR1 MNHEY, CDR2 SMNVEV (reference sequence).

This chain uses TRBV2 with TRBJ2-1, with a tentative D call TRBD1 (6 bases). The CDR3 spans 13 residues. Germline assignment: CDR1 SNHLY and CDR2 FYNNEI. V was trimmed by 5 bases and J by 9 bases, leaving 14 bases between them. The CDR3 bases are TGTGCCAGCAGTCGGCAGGGGCTGGGTGAGCAGTTCTTC. It is translated as CASSRQGLGEQFF.

The chain has TRBV19 and TRBJ2-1; no clear D. Trimming shortened V by 3 bases and J by 0 bases, and 12 bases separated the two germline ends. Germline CDR1 and CDR2: LNHDA and SQIVND (reference sequence). The CDR3 has 16 residues. CDR3 DNA sequence: TGTGCCAGTAGTATGTCTCTCAGCAGCTCCTACAATGAGCAGTTCTTC. It yields the protein CASSMSLSSSYNEQFF.

The J gene is TRBJ1-4, the V gene TRBV7-9; D perhaps matches TRBD1 (5 bases). Trimming took off 3 bases at V and 7 bases at J, with 9 bases between the two ends. This CDR3 comprises 13 residues. CDR1 is SEHNR, CDR2 FQNEAQ, per germline (reference sequence). The DNA for the CDR3 is TGTGCCAGCAGCTTGTCCCAGGGTGAAAAACTGTTTTTT. It specifies CASSLSQGEKLFF.

J is TRBJ2-5 and V is TRBV6-4, with D tentatively TRBD2 (5 bases). The CDR3 has 13 amino acids. Trimming left V 4 bases short and J 5 bases short, with 11 bases between. Germline CDR1 and CDR2: MRHNA and SNTAGT. CDR3 residues: CASSADAGETQYF. For the CDR3, the DNA is TGTGCCAGCAGTGCCGACGCGGGTGAGACCCAGTACTTC.

The CDR3 region is CASSRTGGGETQYF. CDR3 nucleotides: TGTGCCAGCAGTCGGACAGGAGGGGGGGAGACCCAGTACTTC. V is TRBV28 and J is TRBJ2-5; a weak D match, TRBD1 (7 bases). The CDR3 covers 14 residues. Per the germline V gene, CDR1 is MDHEN and CDR2 is SYDVKM. Trimming shortened V by 5 bases and J by 5 bases, and 15 bases separated the two germline ends.

V and J are TRBV7-2 and TRBJ1-3; D remains unclear. Germline V CDR1 and CDR2: SGHTA, FQGNSA. Trimming cost V 7 bases and J 2 bases, with 12 bases left between them. The CDR3 runs to 14 residues. The DNA of the CDR3 is TGTGCCAGCACCTTCTCGGGGACTGGAAACACCATATATTTT. It specifies CASTFSGTGNTIYF.

The gene calls are TRBV27 and TRBJ2-5; D not certain. The germline CDR1 and CDR2 sequences are MNHEY and SMNVEV (reference sequence). The CDR3 is 14 amino acids. Trimming removed 0 bases from V and 5 bases from J, with 10 bases in between. The CDR3 bases are TGTGCCAGCAGTTTATCCGACGGGCGGGAGACCCAGTACTTC. Translating it yields CASSLSDGRETQYF.

The genes are TRBV19 and TRBJ1-1, with D unclear. V dropped 5 bases and J dropped 0 bases, with 16 bases sitting between them. This CDR3 contains 16 residues. Per germline, CDR1 LNHDA and CDR2 SQIVND (reference sequence). The CDR3 DNA is TGTGCCAGTAGTCCCCCCCGCTTGGTTGTGAACACTGAAGCTTTCTTT. Its protein is CASSPPRLVVNTEAFF.

There are a few counts of this clone. The chain combines TRBV11-3 with TRBJ2-5; a possible D gene is TRBD2 (5 bases). Per germline, CDR1 SGHNT and CDR2 YENEEA. This CDR3 comprises 15 residues. The V and J ends lost 0 bases and 2 bases respectively, with 10 bases between them. The CDR3 loop is CASSLDSGYQETQYF. As DNA, the CDR3 is TGTGCCAGCAGCTTAGACTCGGGATATCAAGAGACCCAGTACTTC.

This clone appeared a single time. The V gene is TRBV14, the J gene TRBJ1-1, with 7 bases aligning to TRBD1. V shed 5 bases, J shed 4 bases, and the junction held 10 bases outside the gene matches. Germline V gives CDR1 SGHDN, CDR2 FVKESK. The CDR3 has 15 residues. This chain's CDR3 is CASSTLAGGFTEAFF. CDR3 nucleotide sequence: TGTGCCAGCAGCACGCTCGCAGGGGGATTCACTGAAGCTTTCTTT.

The V and J genes are TRBV27 and TRBJ2-3, with TRBD1 matching over 8 bases. Germline V CDR1 and CDR2: MNHEY, SMNVEV (reference sequence). The CDR3 is made up of 15 amino acids. V shed 2 bases, J shed 4 bases, and the junction held 5 bases outside the gene matches. In nucleotides, the CDR3 is TGTGCCAGCAGTTTAAGGACAGGGTGGGCAGATACGCAGTATTTT. Translation gives CASSLRTGWADTQYF.

J is TRBJ2-2 and V is TRBV29-1; 10 positions match TRBD1. The CDR3 totals 14 residues. The germline CDR1 and CDR2 sequences are SQVTM and ANQGSEA. J was trimmed by 4 bases and V by 4 bases; bases with no gene match: 3. This chain's CDR3 is CSVGQGAVTGELFF. The CDR3 region has the DNA TGCAGCGTTGGACAGGGGGCGGTCACCGGGGAGCTGTTTTTT.